The source of this T cell receptor (beta chain) is a study of cytomegalovirus exposure and HLA in healthy donors (dated by TCRdb to the late 2010s). General notes on the study: According to an earlier analysis of 587 of the donors, some 180 million T cells yielded roughly 110 million unique TCR beta sequences and more than 250 Gb of sequence data. The number of donors typed differed by locus, with about 629-640 for A, B, C, DRB1 and DQB1, 522 for DQA1, 600 to 610 for DPA1, and 400 to 490 for DPB1. The study aimed to test whether signatures of past pathogen exposure could be identified by cataloging public T cell receptors. All discovery cohort repertoires had been generated on a single sequencing platform. A later analysis re-analyzed previously published TCR beta repertoires from 666 donors and added high-resolution HLA genotyping to study TCR occurrence patterns. An early release covering about 600 HLA-typed donors comprised roughly 300 gigabases of sequencing data and 65 million to 100 million unique TCR sequences. Among the roughly 390 genotyped donors, 81% belonged to the genetic ancestry cluster associated with self-reported Caucasian donors. A separate validation cohort of roughly 130 different subjects was used in addition to the 666-subject first cohort. Rather than drawing on any new phenotypic data, the later analysis identified candidate immune exposures from TCR beta sequences and the way those sequences occurred across donors. The T cell repertoires of around 670 subjects were profiled by immunosequencing and related to cytomegalovirus serostatus. Among some 400 genotyped donors of the cohort, an average of about 240,000 unique TCR beta nucleotide sequences were sequenced per donor, approximately 20% of them non-productive. A later genetic analysis took genome-wide SNP genotypes for 398 of the 666 donors and used that subset as a discovery cohort. Donor age, sex, ethnicity and CMV serostatus were compiled alongside the repertoire data. HLA typing covered class I and class II loci at four-digit resolution. In an earlier analysis of more than 550 of the donors, high-throughput TCR beta sequencing was used to judge whether each TCR beta V gene segment behaved as functional or pseudogenic. High-throughput TCR immunosequencing, statistical association of individual TCRs with disease status, and machine learning were combined to predict cytomegalovirus infection status. Roughly five DR-DQ haplotypes were treated as single units for association and clustering because of strong linkage in the cohort.

The paper's findings and limits, for the study overall: The only immune exposure information available for the cohort was CMV serostatus. An earlier analysis of approximately 500 of the donors showed that most TCR beta V segments appeared in productive rearrangements either about 87% or about 30% of the time, which broadly matched IMGT annotations. When HLA alleles, especially DR and DQ, strongly co-occurred, attributing TCR associations to individual alleles was difficult. In a later analysis, TCR association rates were found to vary across HLA loci, with the most associated TCRs seen for DRB1 alleles and the fewest for HLA-C alleles. The 87-base-pair reads could not distinguish some IMGT-functional V segments, including TRBV6-2 and TRBV6-3, so those segments were excluded. The presence/absence analyses assumed that sequencing depth was roughly uniform across donors, and that assumption may not be true. Compared with equally common non-associated chains, HLA-associated TCR beta chains in a later analysis were more clonally expanded and had lower generation probabilities. A later analysis associated about 17,000 TCR beta sequences with specific HLA alleles at a false discovery rate of 0.05. Because counts were too low, seventeen rarely observed V segments, including chromosome 9 orphons, were excluded from the earlier analysis of some 540 of the donors. In vitro tests confirmed that a few of the cytomegalovirus-associated TCR beta chains recognize cytomegalovirus antigens. Compared with the roughly 670-donor mean, donors in an Asian-associated ancestry cluster had fewer N-insertions in productive TCRs, according to a later genetic analysis. In a later genetic analysis, a missense DCLRE1C variant was associated with V-gene and J-gene trimming of TCR beta chains, and the association was replicated in an independent cohort. The authors suggested that the approach could potentially be generalized to other disease states and immunological phenotypes. Cytomegalovirus status was reported to be diagnosed by the classifier with high specificity and sensitivity in both the original and validation cohorts. Only TCR beta chains were sequenced in this cohort, and the absence of alpha or paired-chain data limited detectable features. A total of around 150 TCR beta chains were listed by the study as associated with cytomegalovirus. A group of highly shared sequence variants was considered likely to be a technical artifact of the sequencing pipeline. Because HLA typing was unavailable for some donors at each locus, only the typed subset was used in association tests. A later analysis found that most CMV-associated TCR beta chains appeared HLA-restricted, with HLA associations seemingly driven largely by CMV exposure. Linkage disequilibrium might explain the correlated functional status among segregating V segments, but an unknown experimental factor could not be ruled out. Most TCR sequences were seen in very few donors, while some public TCRs were found in many individuals. In a later analysis, several top co-occurrence clusters were reported to appear linked to parvovirus B19, influenza, CMV and Epstein-Barr virus. A further reported finding was that TCR beta sequences accurately predicted the HLA-A and HLA-B alleles for most subjects in the first cohort.

Clipping removes 2 bases from V and 5 bases from J, with 8 as the unmatched junction base count. There are 15 amino acids in the CDR3, from cysteine to phenylalanine inclusive. Of the read, only the CDR3 DNA is kept; its 45 bases are in frame from base 1. Based on the germline V gene (reference sequence), the CDR1 and CDR2 sequences are GTSNPN and SVGIG. The cohort was made up of 666 healthy bone marrow donors. At the time of sampling, all cohort members were nominally healthy, though unrecorded immune exposures were likely present. The donor was CMV seropositive and was included in the group of 250 to 300 seropositive cohort members. A peripheral blood sample was collected from each donor, and TCR beta sequencing was performed on peripheral blood mononuclear cells. Genomic DNA extraction from the blood cell samples was performed with the Qiagen DNeasy Blood Extraction Kit. The library was built by means of the immunoSEQ multiplex PCR assay. A mixture of 60 forward primers for TCR Vbeta segments and 13 reverse primers for TCR Jbeta segments was used in the multiplex PCR. A multiplex PCR assay on genomic DNA amplified the CDR3 region of rearranged TCR beta genes. The Illumina HiSeq System was used to sequence the amplified TCR beta libraries as 87-base-pair reads. The study's own analysis went as follows. A later analysis counted around 72 million unique TCR beta chains across the 666 repertoires, and approximately 11 million of these chains were shared by at least two donors. To remove PCR and sequencing errors, raw reads were error-corrected and collapsed into unique sequences using a nearest-neighbor algorithm that merged closely related sequences. CDR3 sequences were aligned to IMGT reference sequences to assign V, D and J gene segments. Each retained sequence needed at least a six-nucleotide match to both a V gene segment and a J gene segment. A rearrangement was called productive if the CDR3 had no stop codons and remained in frame with V and J, and every other rearrangement was called non-productive. Following IMGT convention, CDR3 was defined as the stretch from the second conserved V-encoded cysteine to the conserved J-encoded phenylalanine. The earlier analysis of roughly 590 of the donors excluded sequences that lacked an unambiguous match to a single V gene segment. In an earlier analysis of a few hundred of the donors, V segments were called functional above 56.7% productive rearrangements and were called segregating when the between-donor standard deviation exceeded 5%. A statistical classification framework was developed to diagnose cytomegalovirus status using the catalog of TCR beta chain sequences. V and J gene assignment, in a later analysis, came from comparing TCR nucleotide sequences with IMGT/GENE-DB human TR gene sequences. Using the TCRdist pipeline, a later analysis assigned CDR3 sequences along with most-parsimonious VDJ recombination scenarios. In a later analysis, each TCR beta chain was defined by its CDR3 amino acid sequence together with its V-gene family, and reads without a unique V-gene family were excluded. In a later analysis, 450 to 600 highly shared, low-generation-probability nucleotide sequences were removed to address suspected cross-contamination and a sequencing artifact. A later analysis calculated a clonal expansion index for each public chain from normalized within-repertoire ranks of inferred template counts. In a later analysis, generation probabilities were computed with a VDJ recombination model fitted to out-of-frame rearrangements, and the resulting probabilities were checked against IGoR. In a later analysis, TCR-TCR, TCR-HLA and TCR-CMV co-occurrence was scored with hypergeometric tests, and a repertoire-size bias correction was applied to TCR pairs. In a later analysis, false discovery rates were estimated by permuting HLA or CMV assignments 20 times. In a later analysis, co-occurring TCRs were grouped using DBSCAN, and TCRdist sequence similarity was added for clustering within HLA-allele-positive subsets. For co-occurrence clustering, repertoires with fewer than 30,000 or more than 120,000 public chains were excluded, along with five repertoires with anomalous nucleotide sharing. TCRdb took over this immuneACCESS table, retaining in-frame rearrangements with V and J assigned. Such tables are incomplete; in checked studies, under half of the missing clones stem from an unresolved V gene, and the remainder is unexplained. Clone size and V and J calls were adopted from that table, with D and trimming inferred from the DNA. A total of 170,000 or so clones appear in this sample, 70% to 85% of them only once. The ten top clones hold around 3.5% of the sample.

As for this clone: It has no known antigen specificity. There are no base qualities to consult, and no much larger clone falls within one base.

The sample taken for sequencing was PBMCs. The sequence derives from a woman aged 60 to 75 in good health and CMV-seropositive. This chain is built from TRBV30 and TRBJ1-1; 10 of the junction bases match TRBD1. The DNA sequence is given as TGTGCCTGGAGTTTCCTGGGACAGGGGAGGACTGAAGCTTTCTTT. Its translation reads: CAWSFLGQGRTEAFF.